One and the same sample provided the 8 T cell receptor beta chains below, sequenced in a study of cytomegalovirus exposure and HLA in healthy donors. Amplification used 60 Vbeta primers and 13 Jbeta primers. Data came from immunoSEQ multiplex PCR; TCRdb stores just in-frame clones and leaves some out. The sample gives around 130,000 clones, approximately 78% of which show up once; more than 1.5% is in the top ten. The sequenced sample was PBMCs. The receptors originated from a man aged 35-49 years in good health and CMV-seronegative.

The CDR3 is CASSLDRARWTFF. The CDR3 nucleotides read TGTGCCAGCAGCTTAGACAGGGCCCGTTGGACTTTCTTT. This sequence joins TRBV11-2 and TRBJ1-1; D perhaps matches TRBD1 (5 bases). Germline-derived CDR1 and CDR2 are SGHAT and FQNNGV. The CDR3 covers 13 residues. V lost 0 bases, J lost 12 bases, and 14 bases lay in between.

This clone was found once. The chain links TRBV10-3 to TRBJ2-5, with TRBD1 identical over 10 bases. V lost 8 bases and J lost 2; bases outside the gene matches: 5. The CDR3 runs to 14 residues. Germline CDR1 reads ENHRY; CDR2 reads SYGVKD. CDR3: CAIWTGGRQETQYF. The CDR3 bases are TGTGCCATCTGGACAGGGGGGAGGCAAGAGACCCAGTACTTC.

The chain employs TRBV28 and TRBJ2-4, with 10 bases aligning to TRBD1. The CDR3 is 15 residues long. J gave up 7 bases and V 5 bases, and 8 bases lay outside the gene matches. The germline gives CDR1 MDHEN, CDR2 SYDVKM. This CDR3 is CASSPDRGRLNIQYF. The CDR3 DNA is TGTGCCAGCAGTCCAGACAGGGGGCGTTTGAACATTCAGTACTTC.

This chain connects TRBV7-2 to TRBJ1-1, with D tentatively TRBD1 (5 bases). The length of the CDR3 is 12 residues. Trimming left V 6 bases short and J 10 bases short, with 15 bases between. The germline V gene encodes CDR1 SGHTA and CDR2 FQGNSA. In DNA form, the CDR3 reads TGTGCCAGCAGTTATACGCCCACAGGAGCTTTCTTT. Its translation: CASSYTPTGAFF.

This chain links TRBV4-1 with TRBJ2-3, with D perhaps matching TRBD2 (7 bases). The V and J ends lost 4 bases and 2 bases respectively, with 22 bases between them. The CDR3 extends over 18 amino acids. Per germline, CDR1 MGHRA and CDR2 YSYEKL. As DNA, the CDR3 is TGCGCCAGCAGCCCGACGGGGGGACAACCTTCCATCACAGATACGCAGTATTTT. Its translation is CASSPTGGQPSITDTQYF.

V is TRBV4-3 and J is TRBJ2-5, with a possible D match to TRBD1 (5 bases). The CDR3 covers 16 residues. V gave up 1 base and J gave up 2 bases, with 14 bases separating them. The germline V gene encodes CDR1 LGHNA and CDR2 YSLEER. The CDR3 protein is CASSQGAGLWQETQYF. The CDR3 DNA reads TGCGCCAGCAGCCAAGGTGCAGGGTTATGGCAAGAGACCCAGTACTTC.

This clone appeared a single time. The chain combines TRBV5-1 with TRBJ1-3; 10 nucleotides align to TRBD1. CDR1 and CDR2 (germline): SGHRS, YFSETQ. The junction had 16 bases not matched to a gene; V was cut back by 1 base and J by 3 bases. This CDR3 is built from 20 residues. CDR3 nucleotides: TGCGCCAGCAGCTTGTGGTCGGGACAGGGGCGTCTGACGTTTGGAAACACCATATATTTT. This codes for CASSLWSGQGRLTFGNTIYF.

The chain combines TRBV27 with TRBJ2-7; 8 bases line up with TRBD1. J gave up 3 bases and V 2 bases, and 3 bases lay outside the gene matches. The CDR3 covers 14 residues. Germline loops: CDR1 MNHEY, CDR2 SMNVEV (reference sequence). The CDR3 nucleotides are TGTGCCAGCAGTTTACGGACAGGGATCTACGAGCAGTACTTC. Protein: CASSLRTGIYEQYF.